This TCR beta chain was documented in a study of CD8 T cells in Susac syndrome. Across the study: When blood was drawn, patients with Susac syndrome were on intravenous immunoglobulin alone, on corticosteroids, or therapy-naive. Study-wide points: The study's TCR sequencing and HLA analysis drew on a certain number of individuals. That number was acknowledged as relatively small.

Comments on this clonotype: The target antigen is unknown.

Germline V gene data show CDR1 as SGHTA and CDR2 as FQGNSA. The ends were cut back, 0 bases at V and 2 bases at J, with 11 bases in the middle. The CDR3 is 16 residues long. cDNA came from about 0.46 to 1 ug RNA primed by random hexamers. The amplification used immunoSEQ multiplex PCR on TCR beta CDR3; it spanned 54 Vbeta and 13 Jbeta. TCRdb reanalysed the immunoSEQ multiplex PCR reads using MiXCR and keeps one entry per CDR3 protein. The sample carries about 200,000 distinct CDR3 sequences, roughly 90% recorded once. The specimen was CD4+ T cells from PBMCs. J is TRBJ2-4 and V is TRBV7-2; D may be TRBD2 (6 bases). This TCR was recovered from a human donor with Susac syndrome. The CDR3 spells CASSLAGGNSKNIQYF. The DNA for the CDR3 is TGTGCCAGCAGCTTAGCAGGCGGGAATTCCAAAAACATTCAGTACTTC.